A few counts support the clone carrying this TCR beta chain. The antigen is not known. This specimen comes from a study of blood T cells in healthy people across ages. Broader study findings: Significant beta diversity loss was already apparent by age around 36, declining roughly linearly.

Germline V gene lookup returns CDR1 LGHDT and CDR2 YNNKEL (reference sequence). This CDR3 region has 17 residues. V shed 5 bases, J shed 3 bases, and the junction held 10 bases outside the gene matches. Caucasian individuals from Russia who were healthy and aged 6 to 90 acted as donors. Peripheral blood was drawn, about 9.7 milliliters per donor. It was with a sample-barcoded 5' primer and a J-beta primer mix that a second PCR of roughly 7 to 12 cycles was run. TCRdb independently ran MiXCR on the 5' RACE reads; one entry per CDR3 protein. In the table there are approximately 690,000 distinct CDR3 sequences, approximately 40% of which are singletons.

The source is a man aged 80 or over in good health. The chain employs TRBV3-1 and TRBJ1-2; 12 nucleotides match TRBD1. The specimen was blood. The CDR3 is CASSARDRGLRDYGYTF. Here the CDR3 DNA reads TGTGCCAGCAGCGCCCGGGACAGGGGGCTACGGGACTATGGCTACACCTTC.